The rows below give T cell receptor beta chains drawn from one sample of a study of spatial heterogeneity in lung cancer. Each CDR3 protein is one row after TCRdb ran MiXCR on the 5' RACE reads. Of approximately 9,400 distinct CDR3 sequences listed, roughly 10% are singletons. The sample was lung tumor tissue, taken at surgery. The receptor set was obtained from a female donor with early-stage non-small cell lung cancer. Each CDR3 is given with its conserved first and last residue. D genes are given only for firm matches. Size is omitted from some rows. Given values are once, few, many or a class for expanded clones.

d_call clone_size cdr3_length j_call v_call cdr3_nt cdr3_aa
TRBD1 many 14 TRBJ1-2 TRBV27 TGTGCCAGCAGTTTCGGGACAGGGGGCAATGGCTACACCTTC CASSFGTGGNGYTF
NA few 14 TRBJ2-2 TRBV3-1 TGTGCCAGCAGCGAGAGTCCTTACACCGGGGAGCTGTTTTTT CASSESPYTGELFF
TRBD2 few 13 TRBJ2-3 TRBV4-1 TGCGCCAGCAGGACTAGCGGCACAGATACGCAGTATTTT CASRTSGTDTQYF
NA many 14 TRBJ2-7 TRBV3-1 TGTGCCAGCAGCTTTCGCAGGGAATCCTACGAGCAGTACTTC CASSFRRESYEQYF
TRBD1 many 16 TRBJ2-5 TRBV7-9 TGTGCCAGCAGCCCAGGGGACAGGGGGGTCCAAGAGACCCAGTACTTC CASSPGDRGVQETQYF
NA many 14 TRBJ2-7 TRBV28 TGTGCCAGCAGCCCGAGCGGGCCCACCTACGAGCAGTACTTC CASSPSGPTYEQYF
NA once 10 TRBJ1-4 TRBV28 TGTGCCAGCAGTCCCGAGCAGGGACCTTTT CASSPEQGPF
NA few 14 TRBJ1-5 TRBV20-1 TGCAGTGCTAGCCACCCGGGGAGAAATCAGCCCCAGCATTTT CSASHPGRNQPQHF
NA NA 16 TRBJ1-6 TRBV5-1 TGCGCCAGCAGCTTGTCCTCGGGCTCCTATAATTCACCCCTCCACTTT CASSLSSGSYNSPLHF
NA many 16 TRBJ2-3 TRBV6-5 TGTGCCAGCAGTTACGGGTCCGGACACAAGACAGATACGCAGTATTTT CASSYGSGHKTDTQYF
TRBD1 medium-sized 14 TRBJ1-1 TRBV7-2 TGTGCCAGCAGCTCACAGGGGGCGCTCACTGAAGCTTTCTTT CASSSQGALTEAFF
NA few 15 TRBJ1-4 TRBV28 TGTGCCAGCATTCGGGGCCGTGCAACTAATGAAAAACTGTTTTTT CASIRGRATNEKLFF
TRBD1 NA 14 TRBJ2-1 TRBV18 TGTGCCAGCTCACCACAGGACAGGGACAATGAGCAGTTCTTC CASSPQDRDNEQFF
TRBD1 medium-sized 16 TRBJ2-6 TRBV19 TGTGCCAGTTCTGTGGGACAGTCCTCTGGGGCCAACGTCCTGACTTTC CASSVGQSSGANVLTF
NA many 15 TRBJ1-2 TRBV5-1 TGCGCCAGCAGCTTGGGAGACGGGACGGTCTATGGCTACACCTTC CASSLGDGTVYGYTF
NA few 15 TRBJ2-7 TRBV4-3 TGCGCCAGCAGCCAAGCCGGGGGACAGATGTACGAGCAGTACTTC CASSQAGGQMYEQYF
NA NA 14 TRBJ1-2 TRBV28 TGTGCCAGCAGGGGGGCGCAAGGGAACTATGGCTACACCTTC CASRGAQGNYGYTF
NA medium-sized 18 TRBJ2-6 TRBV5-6 TGTGCCAGCAGCCTCGGGACCGCGATTAGCTCTGGGGCCAACGTCCTGACTTTC CASSLGTAISSGANVLTF
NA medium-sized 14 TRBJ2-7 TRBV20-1 TGCAGTTCTCAGAGGGGCAGCGGCTCCTACGAGCAGTACTTC CSSQRGSGSYEQYF
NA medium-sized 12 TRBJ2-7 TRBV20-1 TGCAGTGCGGGTGACAGGCCCTACGAGCAGTACTTC CSAGDRPYEQYF
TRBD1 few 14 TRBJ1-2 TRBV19 TGTGCCAGTAGTGGACGACAGGGGCACTATGGCTACACCTTC CASSGRQGHYGYTF
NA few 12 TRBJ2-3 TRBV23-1 TGCGCCAGCAGTACAGGGCCAGATACGCAGTATTTT CASSTGPDTQYF
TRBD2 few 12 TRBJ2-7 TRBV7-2 TGTGCCAGCAGCTCCCGGACCAGCGGGGAGTACTTC CASSSRTSGEYF
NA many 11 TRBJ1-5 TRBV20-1 TGCAGTGCTAGAGACGACAAGAGGTTGCATTTT CSARDDKRLHF
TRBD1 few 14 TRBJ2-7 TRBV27 TGTGCCAGCAGTTCGCCGGGACAGTCCTACGAGCAGTACTTC CASSSPGQSYEQYF
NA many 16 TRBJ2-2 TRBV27 TGTGCCAGCAGCCCCCGCCTCCTTCTTGGGACCGGGGAGCTGTTTTTT CASSPRLLLGTGELFF
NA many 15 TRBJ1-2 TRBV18 TGTGCCAGCTCACCACGAGACCCTTCTTACTATGGCTACACCTTC CASSPRDPSYYGYTF
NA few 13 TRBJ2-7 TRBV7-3 TGTGCCAGCAGCGACTTGGGTCTGGGGGAGCAGTACTTC CASSDLGLGEQYF
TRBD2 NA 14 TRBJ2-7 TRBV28 TGTGCCAGCAGTTTCATAGCGGGGCAGGGCGAGCAGTACTTC CASSFIAGQGEQYF
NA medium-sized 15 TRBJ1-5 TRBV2 TGTGCCAGCAGTGAACGGGCGAGGGTAGGCCAGCCCCAGCATTTT CASSERARVGQPQHF
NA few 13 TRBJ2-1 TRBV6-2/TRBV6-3 TGTGCCAGCAGTTTGGGTGAATACAATGAGCAGTTCTTC CASSLGEYNEQFF
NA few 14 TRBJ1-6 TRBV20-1 TGCAGTGCTAGACCGGGGGCGTTGGGTTCACCCCTCCACTTT CSARPGALGSPLHF
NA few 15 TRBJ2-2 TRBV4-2 TGTGCCAGCAGCCAAGTTGGCTGGAACACCGGGGAGCTGTTTTTT CASSQVGWNTGELFF
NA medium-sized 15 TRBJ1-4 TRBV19 TGTGCCAGTAGTATCGGGTGGACAACTAATGAAAAACTGTTTTTT CASSIGWTTNEKLFF
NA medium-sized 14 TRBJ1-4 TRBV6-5 TGTGCCAGCAGTTATCAGGGAACTAATGAAAAACTGTTTTTT CASSYQGTNEKLFF
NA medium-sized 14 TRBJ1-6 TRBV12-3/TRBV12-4 TGTGCCAGCACCCTTAGGGGACCGGGGTCACCCCTCCACTTT CASTLRGPGSPLHF
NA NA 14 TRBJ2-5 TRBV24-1 TGTGCCACCAGTGATTTTGTGGGAGGAGAGACCCAGTACTTC CATSDFVGGETQYF
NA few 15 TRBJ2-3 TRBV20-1 TGCAGTGCTAGATCGGACATGACAGTGGGAGATACGCAGTATTTT CSARSDMTVGDTQYF
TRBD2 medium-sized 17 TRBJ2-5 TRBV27 TGTGCCAGCAGTCCCCGGAGCGGGGGCCTCATACAAGAGACCCAGTACTTC CASSPRSGGLIQETQYF
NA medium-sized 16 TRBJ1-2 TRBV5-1 TGCGCCAGCAGCTGGGGATCGGACGCATTCATCTATGGCTACACCTTC CASSWGSDAFIYGYTF
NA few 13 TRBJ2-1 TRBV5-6 TGTGCCAGCAGCATGGGACCATACAATGAGCAGTTCTTC CASSMGPYNEQFF
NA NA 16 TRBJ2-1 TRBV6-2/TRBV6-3 TGTGCCAGCAGTCGTCCCTCAGCGGCGCCCTACAATGAGCAGTTCTTC CASSRPSAAPYNEQFF
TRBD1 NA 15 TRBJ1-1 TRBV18 TGTGCCAGCTCACCTGACAGGACAGGGGGCACTGAAGCTTTCTTT CASSPDRTGGTEAFF
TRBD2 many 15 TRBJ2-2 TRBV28 TGTGCCAGCAGTAGACTAGCGGGAGGCACCGGGGAGCTGTTTTTT CASSRLAGGTGELFF
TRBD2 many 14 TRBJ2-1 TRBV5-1 TGCGCCAGCAGCGGCGGGAGGAACCGGGGGGAGCAGTTCTTC CASSGGRNRGEQFF
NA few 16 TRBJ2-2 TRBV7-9 TGTGCCAGCAGCTTACAGCGGGCCGCGAACACCGGGGAGCTGTTTTTT CASSLQRAANTGELFF
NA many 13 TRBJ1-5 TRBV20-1 TGCAGTGCTAGTGGGCCAGTCAATCAGCCCCAGCATTTT CSASGPVNQPQHF
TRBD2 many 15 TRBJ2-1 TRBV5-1 TGCGCCAGCAGCGAAAGCGGGAGGGAGGACAATGAGCAGTTCTTC CASSESGREDNEQFF
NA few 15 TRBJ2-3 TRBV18 TGTGCCAGCTCACCGGGCAGGGCCAGCACAGATACGCAGTATTTT CASSPGRASTDTQYF
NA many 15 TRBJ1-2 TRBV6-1 TGTGCCAGCAGTGAAGCTAGCGGGTCGGGCTATGGCTACACCTTC CASSEASGSGYGYTF
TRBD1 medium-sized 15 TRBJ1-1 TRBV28 TGTGCCAGCAGTAGATTCAGGGGGCTCTACACTGAAGCTTTCTTT CASSRFRGLYTEAFF
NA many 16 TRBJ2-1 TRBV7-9 TGTGCCAGCAGGGCCTTGGACTGGAGCTCCTACAATGAGCAGTTCTTC CASRALDWSSYNEQFF
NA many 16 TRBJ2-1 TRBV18 TGTGCCAGCTCACCACCTACAGCAGGGGCAGACAATGAGCAGTTCTTC CASSPPTAGADNEQFF